The next 21 T cell receptor beta chains were all read from a single sample in a study of spatial heterogeneity in lung cancer. General observations from the study: It was found that expanded intratumoral alpha and beta TCR counts tracked tumor mutation counts.

Described time point: sample taken at primary tumor resection. No antigen is known for these receptors. TCRdb used MiXCR to reprocess the 5' RACE reads, holding one entry per CDR3 protein. This table has around 7,900 distinct CDR3 sequences, 14% appearing once. This specimen was lung tumor tissue, taken at surgery. These receptor sequences come from a female donor with early-stage non-small cell lung cancer.

As for this clonotype: This beta chain is an off-target read within a library intended for alpha chains, so its frequency means little. The chain joins TRBV4-3 to TRBJ1-2; D is ambiguous. Germline CDR1 and CDR2: LGHNA and YSLEER. V was cut by 4 bases and J by 0 bases, with 9 bases left in between. The CDR3 is 14 residues long. The CDR3 DNA is TGCGCCAGCAGCCGGGTGCGCACTAACTATGGCTACACCTTC. Encoded protein: CASSRVRTNYGYTF.

This clonotype was seen many times. In a library made to pick up alpha chains, this beta chain is a stray read with a size that means little. The V call is TRBV29-1, the J call TRBJ1-1; tentatively, D is TRBD1 (5 bases). The CDR3 spans 12 residues. CDR1 is SQVTM, CDR2 ANQGSEA, per germline. Trimming took 6 bases from V and 7 from J, leaving 15 bases between them. CDR3 loop: CSVRVVDSEAFF. The CDR3 region has the DNA TGCAGCGTGAGAGTCGTTGACAGTGAAGCTTTCTTT.

In its sample, this clonotype was seen many times. This beta chain represents an off-target read in a library built for alpha chains; its size is of limited meaning. The V gene is TRBV6-5, the J gene TRBJ1-1; D gene uncertain. CDR3 length equals 15 residues. V was shortened by 0 bases and J by 5 bases, with 13 bases between the two germline ends. The germline V gene has CDR1 MNHEY and CDR2 SVGAGI. The CDR3 here is CASSYSSGVLTEAFF. The CDR3 DNA reads as TGTGCCAGCAGTTACTCGAGTGGGGTTCTTACTGAAGCTTTCTTT.

By share, this clonotype ranks as medium-sized (0.01 to 0.1%). Little can be read into the size of this beta chain, an off-target read in a library designed for alpha chains. The V and J genes are TRBV2 and TRBJ1-5; 10 positions agree with TRBD1. Trimming removed 6 bases from V and 4 bases from J; junction bases left unmatched: 3. The CDR3 has 14 residues. CDR1 is SNHLY, CDR2 FYNNEI, per germline. For the CDR3, the DNA is TGTGCCAGCAGAGAGGGACAGGGGAATCAGCCCCAGCATTTT. Its protein is CASREGQGNQPQHF.

This clonotype is judged large. This beta chain is a stray read from a library made for alpha chains; its abundance is not meaningful. The rearrangement links TRBV9 to TRBJ2-5, with 12 bases aligning to TRBD2. This CDR3 has 16 amino acids. CDR1 is SGDLS and CDR2 is YYNGEE in the germline V gene. The J segment lost 5 bases and the V segment lost 0 bases, leaving 5 bases of the junction unmatched. CDR3: CASSVAVGTSGETQYF. The CDR3 region has the DNA TGTGCCAGCAGCGTAGCGGTCGGGACTAGCGGGGAGACCCAGTACTTC.

This clonotype was seen repeatedly, ten times or more. Because this beta chain is a stray read in a library intended to capture alpha chains, its abundance should not be given much weight. V usage is TRBV6-2 or TRBV6-3 and J usage is TRBJ1-5; D is uncertain. CDR3 length: 13 amino acids. Germline assignment: CDR1 MNHEY and CDR2 SVGEGT. V lost 4 bases to trimming and J lost 3 bases, with 7 bases between them. The CDR3: CASSSVLNQPQHF. The CDR3 DNA follows: TGTGCCAGCAGTTCCGTACTCAATCAGCCCCAGCATTTT.

In its sample, this clonotype was seen many times. Because this beta chain is a stray read in a library intended to capture alpha chains, its abundance should not be given much weight. The chain uses TRBV25-1 and TRBJ2-5, with TRBD1 identical over 10 bases. CDR1 MGHDK and CDR2 SYGVNS come from the germline V gene. The trim removed 6 bases at V and 6 bases at J, leaving 13 bases unmatched. The CDR3 runs 16 residues. CDR3 nucleotide sequence: TGTGCCAGCAGCCCGACGGGACAGGGGAGAAGGAAGACCCAGTACTTC. As protein: CASSPTGQGRRKTQYF.

This clonotype has at least ten counts. Being off target in a library aimed at alpha chains, this beta chain has a size of little meaning. The rearrangement uses TRBV11-3 and TRBJ2-1, with TRBD2 identical over 14 bases. Per germline, CDR1 SGHNT and CDR2 YENEEA. Trimming cost V 5 bases and J 13 bases; bases outside gene matches: 13. The CDR3 extends over 16 amino acids. CDR3 loop: CASSGRTSGGPPEQFF. CDR3 nucleotide sequence: TGTGCCAGCAGCGGCCGGACTAGCGGGGGGCCTCCGGAACAGTTCTTC.

This clonotype was picked up many times. A much larger clone lies a single base off, so this may be a read error. With the library built for alpha chains, this beta chain is off target and its frequency is not meaningful. The J gene is TRBJ1-3, the V gene TRBV7-9; D remains ambiguous. Germline V gene lookup returns CDR1 SEHNR and CDR2 FQNEAQ (reference sequence). V lost 3 bases and J 3 bases, leaving 9 bases between the germline ends. This CDR3 contains 14 residues. CDR3 nucleotide sequence: TGTGCCAGCAGCTTTAACGGGGTTGGAAACACCATATATTTT. Residues: CASSFNGVGNTIYF. The entire variable domain, with the rest obtained from reference TRBV7-9 and TRBJ1-3, is as follows: DTGVSQNPRHKITKRGQNVTFRCDPISEHNRLYWYRQTLGQGPEFLTYFQNEAQLEKSRLLSDRFSAERPKGSFSTLEIQRTEQGDSAMYLCASSFNGVGNTIYFGEGSWLTVV.

There are many counts of this clonotype. The library was prepared for alpha chains; this beta chain is a stray read, so its frequency means little. The chain carries TRBV12-5 and TRBJ2-7; no reliable D call. The germline V and J ends were trimmed by 6 bases and 6 bases, with 12 bases remaining between them. The CDR3 is 12 residues long. Per germline, CDR1 LGHNT and CDR2 FRNRAP. The CDR3 is CASGPTIREQYF. CDR3 sequence (DNA): TGTGCTAGTGGCCCGACAATTCGCGAGCAGTACTTC.

By share, this clonotype counts as medium-sized (0.01 to 0.1%). Found in a library prepared for alpha chains, this beta chain is an off-target read, and its abundance has little meaning. The CDR3: CASSCPACGGAYEQFF. CDR3 bases: TGTGCCAGCAGTTGTCCCGCTTGCGGGGGGGCCTATGAGCAGTTCTTC. The V gene is TRBV28, the J gene TRBJ2-1; TRBD2 aligns across 9 bases. CDR1 is MDHEN and CDR2 is SYDVKM in the germline V gene. The CDR3 length is 16 residues. The V gene end was trimmed by 4 bases and the J gene end by 8 bases; junction bases not matched to a gene: 12. The full variable domain, with the rest looked up from reference TRBV28 and TRBJ2-1, is DVKVTQSSRYLVKRTGEKVFLECVQDMDHENMFWYRQDPGLGLRLIYFSYDVKMKEKGDIPEGYSVSREKKERFSLILESASTNQTSMYLCASSCPACGGAYEQFFGPGTRLTVL.

By proportion, this clonotype is medium-sized. This beta chain was picked up by a library intended for alpha chains and is off target, so its count carries little meaning. The V call is TRBV7-9, the J call TRBJ1-1; 7 positions agree with TRBD1. The CDR3 spans 14 residues. CDR1 is SEHNR and CDR2 is FQNEAQ in the germline V gene (reference sequence). J lost 1 base, V lost 6 bases, and 5 bases had no gene match. CDR3 sequence reads: CASRPGTENTEAFF. In DNA form, the CDR3 reads TGTGCCAGCAGGCCCGGGACAGAGAACACTGAAGCTTTCTTT.

In this sample, this clonotype is medium-sized. Little can be read into the size of this beta chain, an off-target read in a library designed for alpha chains. The chain has TRBV2 and TRBJ1-6, with D possibly matching TRBD1 (6 bases). Germline CDR1 is SNHLY and CDR2 is FYNNEI. Trimming left V 7 bases short and J 8 bases short, with 18 bases between. This CDR3 contains 15 residues. The CDR3 loop reads CASNTGRVGDSPLHF. CDR3 nucleotides: TGTGCCAGCAACACAGGGAGGGTAGGGGATTCACCCCTCCACTTT.

This clonotype came up many times. This beta chain was picked up by a library intended for alpha chains and is off target, so its count carries little meaning. CDR3 in amino acids: CATSGGAAGEQYF. The CDR3 DNA sequence: TGTGCCACTAGCGGGGGGGCCGCGGGCGAGCAGTACTTC. The chain is built from TRBV15 and TRBJ2-7; 11 nucleotides match TRBD2. Germline lookup yields CDR1 LNHNV and CDR2 YYDKDF (reference sequence). The CDR3 spans 13 residues. The V segment lost 9 bases and the J segment 6 bases; nucleotides outside the gene matches: 7.

Sample share makes this clonotype medium-sized (0.01 to 0.1%). A library prepared for alpha chains yielded this beta chain as an off-target read; its size is of little meaning. The CDR3 reads CASSQAGGFLGEQFF. The CDR3 nucleotides are TGCGCCAGCAGCCAAGCTGGGGGCTTTTTAGGTGAGCAGTTCTTC. This chain connects TRBV4-1 to TRBJ2-1, with D maybe TRBD1 (6 bases). V gave up 1 base and J gave up 9 bases, with 16 bases separating them. This CDR3 spans 15 amino acids. Germline CDR1 is MGHRA and CDR2 is YSYEKL.

This clonotype is termed medium-sized. As an off-target read in a library built for alpha chains, this beta chain has a frequency of little significance. V gene TRBV27 combines with J gene TRBJ2-7; a weak D match, TRBD1 (5 bases). V was cut by 2 bases and J by 3 bases, with 11 bases left in between. Germline loops: CDR1 MNHEY, CDR2 SMNVEV (reference sequence). The CDR3 is made up of 14 amino acids. The CDR3 DNA is TGTGCCAGCAGTTTAACAGGATATTTCTACGAGCAGTACTTC. Protein sequence: CASSLTGYFYEQYF.

In its sample, this clonotype ranks as medium-sized (0.01 to 0.1%). A library made for alpha chains picked up this beta chain off target, so its size means little. The chain is built from TRBV13 and TRBJ2-3; no clear D gene. Trimming cost V 3 bases and J 2 bases, with 12 bases left between them. The CDR3 loop spans 15 amino acids. The germline V gene has CDR1 PRHDT and CDR2 FYEKMQ (reference sequence). The CDR3 here is CASSFLGDPTDTQYF. DNA for the CDR3: TGTGCCAGCAGCTTTCTTGGCGATCCCACAGATACGCAGTATTTT. The complete variable domain, with remaining parts taken from reference TRBV13 and TRBJ2-3, reads AAGVIQSPRHLIKEKRETATLKCYPIPRHDTVYWYQQGPGQDPQFLISFYEKMQSDKGSIPDRFSAQQFSDYHSELNMSSLELGDSALYFCASSFLGDPTDTQYFGPGTRLTVL.

In its sample, this clonotype is medium-sized (0.01 to 0.1%). Within a library made for alpha chains, this beta chain is off target, and its count is uninformative. The rearrangement joins TRBV10-3 to TRBJ2-5, with a possible D match to TRBD2 (5 bases). V lost 3 bases and J 3 bases, leaving 14 bases between the germline ends. CDR1 ENHRY and CDR2 SYGVKD come from the germline V gene. This CDR3 is 15 amino acids long. CDR3 bases: TGTGCCATCAGTGATGTGGGAGCGAGGGAAGAGACCCAGTACTTC. Its protein product is CAISDVGAREETQYF.

This clonotype has at least ten counts. The library was prepared for alpha chains; this beta chain is a stray read, so its frequency means little. This chain uses TRBV5-1 with TRBJ2-2; 8 bases agree with TRBD1. The ends lost 4 bases at V and 4 bases at J; junction bases unmatched: 12. This CDR3 is built from 17 residues. CDR1 SGHRS and CDR2 YFSETQ come from the germline V gene. CDR3 coding DNA: TGCGCCAGCAGCCCTCCCGGACAGGGAAGGGGCACCGGGGAGCTGTTTTTT. Translation gives CASSPPGQGRGTGELFF.

This clonotype was recorded many times. This beta chain lies outside the target of a library built for alpha chains; its clone size means little. The CDR3: CASSLAFVRGRSTGELFF. CDR3 sequence (DNA): TGTGCCAGCAGCTTGGCGTTCGTCAGGGGAAGGAGCACCGGGGAGCTGTTTTTT. V usage is TRBV5-5 and J usage is TRBJ2-2; perhaps TRBD1 as D (6 bases). CDR1 and CDR2 from the germline V gene are SGHKS and YYEKEE (reference sequence). V was shortened by 0 bases and J by 4 bases, with 19 bases between the two germline ends. The CDR3 totals 18 residues.

In this sample, this clonotype turned up many times. This beta chain is an unintended read in a library built for alpha chains; its size means little. The genes are TRBV3-1 and TRBJ2-3; D is undetermined. This CDR3 comprises 14 residues. V shed 1 base and J shed 3 bases, with 8 bases lying between them. Germline V gives CDR1 LGHDT, CDR2 YNNKEL (reference sequence). In DNA form, the CDR3 reads TGTGCCAGCAGCCAAGTTCTTTCGACAGATACGCAGTATTTT. Translation gives CASSQVLSTDTQYF.